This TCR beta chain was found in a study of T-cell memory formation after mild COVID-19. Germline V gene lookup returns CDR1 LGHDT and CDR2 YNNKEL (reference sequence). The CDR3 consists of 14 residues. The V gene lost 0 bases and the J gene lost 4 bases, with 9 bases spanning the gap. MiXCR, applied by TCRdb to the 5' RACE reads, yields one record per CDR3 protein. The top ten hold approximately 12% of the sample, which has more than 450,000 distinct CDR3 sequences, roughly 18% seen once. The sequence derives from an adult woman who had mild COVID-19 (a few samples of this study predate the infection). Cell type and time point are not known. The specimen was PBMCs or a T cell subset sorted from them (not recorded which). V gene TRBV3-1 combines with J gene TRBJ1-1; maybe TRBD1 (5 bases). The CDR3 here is CASSQEQGGTEAFF. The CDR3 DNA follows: TGTGCCAGCAGCCAAGAGCAGGGCGGCACTGAAGCTTTCTTT.